This T cell receptor beta chain was documented in a study of cytomegalovirus exposure and HLA in healthy donors. About the study: Caucasian-associated ancestry cluster membership applied to about four fifths of 398 genotyped donors.

The donors gave bone marrow, and they were healthy. Study findings and constraints: According to reports, the classifier identified cytomegalovirus status with high specificity and sensitivity. Sequencing likely generated an artifact that appeared as a cluster of highly shared sequence variants.

Of note for this clone: The antigen is undetermined.

PCR was performed using 60 Vbeta and 13 Jbeta primers. This table comes from immunoSEQ multiplex PCR, and its TCRdb copy is limited to in-frame clones, with some not included. The table lists under 200,000 clones, roughly 84% of them singletons. V was pared by 1 base and J by 5 bases, with 13 bases between. This CDR3 has 15 amino acids. Germline V gene lookup returns CDR1 SGHDT and CDR2 YYEEEE. The clonotype originates from a young man in good health and CMV-seronegative. This chain links TRBV5-6 with TRBJ1-5; D unresolved. Input material: PBMCs. CDR3 in DNA: TGTGCCAGCAGCTTGTCAAGGTGGCGGTATCAGCCCCAGCATTTT. It yields the protein CASSLSRWRYQPQHF.